This TCR beta chain emerged from a study of identical twins. V was pared by 0 bases and J by 1 base, with 16 bases between. In germline, CDR1 is KGHSH, CDR2 LQKENI. The CDR3 is 17 amino acids. This clonotype was recorded a few times. Template switching introduced a universal primer site, and the cDNA bore unique molecular identifiers. TCRdb used MiXCR to reprocess the 5' RACE reads, holding one entry per CDR3 protein. The sample has 690,000 or so distinct CDR3 sequences, 8.5% to 9% seen once. This sample was also put to use in a study of yellow fever vaccine responses in identical twins.

The TCR originated in a woman younger than 30 in good health. V gene TRBV18 combines with J gene TRBJ2-7, with D perhaps matching TRBD2 (6 bases). The source material was PBMCs. The DNA of the CDR3 is TGTGCCAGCTCACCACCGGGGGACTCCGAAAAATCCTACGAGCAGTACTTC. Its protein product is CASSPPGDSEKSYEQYF.